These 32 T cell receptor beta chains came from one sample sequenced in a study of cytomegalovirus exposure and HLA in healthy donors. The primer mix had 60 Vbeta and 13 Jbeta primers. Repertoires were generated with immunoSEQ multiplex PCR, while TCRdb's copy carries only in-frame clones and drops some. Altogether 150,000 to 200,000 clones are present, about 90% being singletons, with the ten largest covering roughly 0.24%. Sequencing was performed on PBMCs. These receptors were taken from a girl under two years old in good health and CMV-seronegative.

V is TRBV27 and J is TRBJ2-5, with TRBD2 matching over 8 bases. In germline, CDR1 is MNHEY, CDR2 SMNVEV (reference sequence). The CDR3 spans 16 residues. Trimming removed 2 bases from V and 3 bases from J; junction bases left unmatched: 8. The CDR3 spells CASSLHPGGPKETQYF. The CDR3 bases are TGTGCCAGCAGTTTACACCCGGGAGGGCCGAAAGAGACCCAGTACTTC.

The rearrangement links TRBV28 to TRBJ1-5, with a possible D match to TRBD1 (5 bases). V was shortened by 4 bases and J by 1 base, with 14 bases between the two germline ends. In germline, CDR1 is MDHEN, CDR2 SYDVKM. The CDR3 is 16 residues long. The CDR3 DNA reads TGTGCCAGCAGTTCGGCGGGGGGGATAAGCAATCAGCCCCAGCATTTT. Protein: CASSSAGGISNQPQHF.

This sequence joins TRBV6-5 and TRBJ1-1; no definite D call. Germline V lookup: CDR1 MNHEY, CDR2 SVGAGI. CDR3 length equals 14 residues. Between the trimmed V and J ends, which lost 8 bases and 5 bases, there was a span of 18 bases. The CDR3 reads CASHGRALLTEAFF. The CDR3 nucleotides are TGTGCCAGCCATGGGCGGGCGCTACTGACTGAAGCTTTCTTT.

The chain carries TRBV2 and TRBJ1-4; D uncertain. The CDR3 is 14 residues long. The V gene lost 5 bases and the J gene lost 5 bases, with 12 bases spanning the gap. CDR1 and CDR2 (germline): SNHLY, FYNNEI. CDR3 protein: CASSSSRNNEKLFF. CDR3 nucleotide sequence: TGTGCCAGCAGTTCCTCGAGAAACAATGAAAAACTGTTTTTT. Together with reference TRBV2 and TRBJ1-4, the CDR3 gives the full variable domain: EPEVTQTPSHQVTQMGQEVILRCVPISNHLYFYWYRQILGQKVEFLVSFYNNEISEKSEIFDDQFSVERPDGSNFTLKIRSTKLEDSAMYFCASSSSRNNEKLFFGSGTQLSVL.

This chain links TRBV5-1 with TRBJ1-2; the D gene is possibly TRBD1 (6 bases). Looked up from germline, CDR1 is SGHRS and CDR2 is YFSETQ. V was pared by 4 bases and J by 4 bases, with 20 bases between. The CDR3 spans 16 residues. The CDR3 DNA sequence: TGCGCCAGCAGCGGAACAGGGCGGAGTAAGGGCTATGGCTACACCTTC. Its translation: CASSGTGRSKGYGYTF.

The V gene is TRBV7-2, the J gene TRBJ1-5, with D uncertain. Trimming removed 0 bases at V and 3 bases at J, with 15 bases between. The germline CDR1 and CDR2 sequences are SGHTA and FQGNSA. The CDR3 totals 17 residues. The CDR3 DNA follows: TGTGCCAGCAGCTTAGCTCGGGATATTTGGGACAATCAGCCCCAGCATTTT. It is translated as CASSLARDIWDNQPQHF.

This clone is a singleton in its sample. CDR3 in amino acids: CASSLLAGSSEQFF. CDR3 nucleotides: TGTGCCAGCAGCTTACTAGCGGGGTCCAGTGAGCAGTTCTTC. This chain links TRBV5-4 with TRBJ2-1, with 10 bases lining up with TRBD2. V was clipped by 2 bases and J by 9 bases; unmatched bases: 5. The CDR3 contains 14 residues. Germline-derived CDR1 and CDR2 are SGHNT and YYREEE (reference sequence).

This chain uses TRBV5-4 with TRBJ2-7; D possibly corresponds to TRBD2 (6 bases). The CDR3 is made up of 15 amino acids. Germline V CDR1 and CDR2: SGHNT, YYREEE (reference sequence). Trimming pared 0 bases from V and 1 base from J, leaving 11 bases between. The CDR3 sequence: CASSLAGGASYEQYF. DNA for the CDR3: TGTGCCAGCAGCTTGGCCGGAGGGGCATCCTACGAGCAGTACTTC.

This rearrangement joins TRBV19 to TRBJ1-3; no definite D call. Trimming took 6 bases from V and 0 from J, leaving 12 bases between them. This CDR3 comprises 15 residues. Germline CDR1 reads LNHDA; CDR2 reads SQIVND (reference sequence). The CDR3: CASSPPSNSGNTIYF. The CDR3 DNA follows: TGTGCCAGTAGCCCCCCCTCTAACTCTGGAAACACCATATATTTT.

The V gene is TRBV30, the J gene TRBJ1-5; D is perhaps TRBD1 (6 bases). With 5 bases removed from V and 7 bases from J, the gap between germline ends came to 15 bases. This CDR3 is 13 amino acids long. Germline V gene sequence: CDR1 GTSNPN, CDR2 SVGIG (reference sequence). The CDR3 region is CAWSRGSGQPQHF. CDR3 DNA sequence: TGTGCCTGGTCAAGGGGGTCCGGCCAGCCCCAGCATTTT.

The gene calls are TRBV7-8 and TRBJ1-1; tentative D call: TRBD1 (5 bases). V was pared by 5 bases and J by 4 bases, with 20 bases between. The CDR3 covers 16 residues. CDR1 SGHVS and CDR2 FQNEAQ come from the germline V gene. CDR3 residues: CASSPSVGGGTTEAFF. Here the CDR3 DNA reads TGTGCCAGCAGCCCAAGTGTCGGGGGGGGGACCACTGAAGCTTTCTTT.

The chain links TRBV7-9 to TRBJ2-1, with TRBD2 identical over 12 bases. The CDR3 totals 19 residues. The V and J ends lost 1 base and 0 bases, in that order; junction bases with no gene match: 7. In germline, CDR1 is SEHNR, CDR2 FQNEAQ (reference sequence). The CDR3 spells CASSLVGTSGPSSYNEQFF. The CDR3 nucleotides are TGTGCCAGCAGCTTAGTGGGGACTAGCGGGCCCAGCTCCTACAATGAGCAGTTCTTC.

The V gene is TRBV19, the J gene TRBJ2-5, with 7 nucleotides matching TRBD1. The germline V gene encodes CDR1 LNHDA and CDR2 SQIVND (reference sequence). The CDR3 is 14 amino acids. V lost 10 bases to trimming and J lost 2 bases; unmatched junction nucleotides: 10. CDR3 sequence reads: CATSRRDRQETQYF. The CDR3 coding sequence is TGTGCCACTTCCCGACGGGACAGACAAGAGACCCAGTACTTC.

This chain links TRBV18 with TRBJ2-5; TRBD2 aligns across 8 bases. The CDR3 runs 17 residues. Germline values: CDR1 KGHSH, CDR2 LQKENI. V was clipped by 4 bases and J by 2 bases; unmatched bases: 12. The CDR3: CASSLLRGLAGQETQYF. CDR3 nucleotides: TGTGCCAGCTCACTACTAAGAGGGCTAGCGGGTCAAGAGACCCAGTACTTC.

The count of this clone is one. The chain couples TRBV2 to TRBJ1-6; D is possibly TRBD1 (6 bases). The V and J ends lost 6 bases and 7 bases respectively, with 16 bases between them. CDR1 is SNHLY and CDR2 is FYNNEI in the germline V gene. This CDR3 contains 15 residues. CDR3 in amino acids: CASRQFTGKNSPLHF. CDR3 nucleotides: TGTGCCAGCAGACAATTCACAGGGAAAAATTCACCCCTCCACTTT.

This chain uses TRBV10-1 with TRBJ2-5; TRBD2 aligns across 10 bases. The CDR3 is 16 residues long. Germline loops: CDR1 WNHNN, CDR2 SYGVQD (reference sequence). V shed 7 bases and J 3 bases; nucleotides not matched to a gene: 11. CDR3 protein: CASTKERGGHKETQYF. DNA of the CDR3: TGCGCCAGCACTAAGGAGCGGGGGGGACATAAAGAGACCCAGTACTTC.

The rearrangement links TRBV5-1 to TRBJ2-3, with 9 bases lining up with TRBD2. J gave up 0 bases and V 2 bases, and 4 bases lay outside the gene matches. The length of the CDR3 is 16 residues. Germline lookup yields CDR1 SGHRS and CDR2 YFSETQ. In DNA, the CDR3 is TGCGCCAGCAGCTTATCACTAGCGGGTAGCACAGATACGCAGTATTTT. As protein: CASSLSLAGSTDTQYF.

J is TRBJ2-3 and V is TRBV29-1; 10 bases are a match to TRBD2. V trimming: 5 bases; J trimming: 6 bases; junction bases outside the gene matches: 11. The germline V gene has CDR1 SQVTM and CDR2 ANQGSEA. The CDR3 is made up of 15 amino acids. Written as DNA, the CDR3 is TGCAGCGTTCAGCTACTAGCGGGGCCCGGGGATACGCAGTATTTT. It codes for CSVQLLAGPGDTQYF.

The chain uses TRBV5-4 and TRBJ2-7, with 10 bases lining up with TRBD1. J lost 3 bases, V lost 4 bases, and 10 bases had no gene match. The CDR3 has 16 residues. Germline V gives CDR1 SGHNT, CDR2 YYREEE (reference sequence). CDR3 residues: CASSPGATGGSYEQYF. The CDR3 DNA reads TGTGCCAGCAGCCCGGGGGCGACAGGGGGCAGCTACGAGCAGTACTTC.

This clone has just a few counts. CDR3 sequence reads: CASSSTGVKLFF. DNA for the CDR3: TGCGCCAGCAGCTCTACAGGGGTGAAACTGTTTTTT. V is TRBV5-1 and J is TRBJ1-4, with 7 nucleotides matching TRBD1. The CDR3 has 12 residues. CDR1 is SGHRS, CDR2 YFSETQ, per germline. Trimming removed 3 bases from V and 11 bases from J; junction bases left unmatched: 4.

V and J are TRBV13 and TRBJ2-5; D gene ambiguous. The J call may be mistaken, given a closer DNA end match to TRBJ2-7. Germline CDR1 and CDR2: PRHDT and FYEKMQ (reference sequence). The CDR3 totals 13 residues. CDR3 DNA: TGTGCCAGCAGCTTAGGGAACTCCTACGAGCAGTACTTC. Its translation: CASSLGNSYEQYF.

The gene calls are TRBV11-2 and TRBJ1-3; 8 bases map to TRBD1. The CDR3 contains 18 residues. J lost 0 bases, V lost 0 bases, and 7 bases had no gene match. Germline loops: CDR1 SGHAT, CDR2 FQNNGV. The CDR3 here is CASSLDSRTGRSGNTIYF. In DNA, the CDR3 is TGTGCCAGCAGCTTAGATTCCCGGACAGGGCGCTCTGGAAACACCATATATTTT.

The V gene is TRBV2, the J gene TRBJ1-1, with TRBD1 matching 7 bases. Germline CDR1 reads SNHLY; CDR2 reads FYNNEI. This CDR3 spans 12 amino acids. The ends lost 6 bases at V and 5 bases at J; junction bases unmatched: 3. The CDR3 DNA reads as TGTGCCAGCAGACCACAGGGGACTGAAGCTTTCTTT. Protein: CASRPQGTEAFF.

The V gene is TRBV7-9, the J gene TRBJ2-7; 8 positions agree with TRBD1. This CDR3 region has 14 residues. Germline lookup yields CDR1 SEHNR and CDR2 FQNEAQ (reference sequence). Germline trimming cut 5 bases from V and 5 bases from J; bases unmatched to any gene: 8. CDR3 nucleotides: TGTGCCAGCAGCACTCGGACAGGGCGCCACGAGCAGTACTTC. It translates to CASSTRTGRHEQYF.

The chain is built from TRBV25-1 and TRBJ1-2; D may be TRBD1 (6 bases). Per germline, CDR1 MGHDK and CDR2 SYGVNS. V lost 4 bases to trimming and J lost 0 bases, with 12 bases between them. The CDR3 consists of 15 residues. In nucleotides, the CDR3 is TGTGCCAGCAGTGCCGCAGGGGCTTCTAACTATGGCTACACCTTC. Residues: CASSAAGASNYGYTF.

V and J are TRBV5-1 and TRBJ2-7; 9 bases align to TRBD2. CDR1 is SGHRS and CDR2 is YFSETQ in the germline V gene. The CDR3 totals 15 residues. The junction had 8 bases not matched to a gene; V was cut back by 3 bases and J by 4 bases. CDR3 residues: CASSYLAGDPYEQYF. CDR3 nucleotides: TGCGCCAGCAGCTATTTAGCGGGAGACCCTTACGAGCAGTACTTC.

The chain uses TRBV19 and TRBJ1-3; no definite D call. The V gene lost 8 bases and the J gene lost 0 bases, with 11 bases spanning the gap. This CDR3 is 14 amino acids long. From germline, CDR1 is LNHDA and CDR2 SQIVND (reference sequence). This CDR3 is CASLGSRSGNTIYF. CDR3 bases: TGTGCCAGTCTGGGCTCCCGCTCTGGAAACACCATATATTTT.

The chain employs TRBV10-3 and TRBJ1-2; possibly TRBD1 for D (5 bases). This CDR3 spans 15 amino acids. CDR1 and CDR2 (germline): ENHRY, SYGVKD. Trimming left V 7 bases short and J 2 bases short, with 17 bases between. The CDR3 reads CAITGGGPANYGYTF. In DNA, the CDR3 is TGTGCCATCACCGGGGGGGGTCCAGCGAACTATGGCTACACCTTC.

This clone was seen a handful of times. The chain employs TRBV6-5 and TRBJ2-1; D possibly corresponds to TRBD1 (6 bases). The CDR3 runs 14 residues. V was pared by 4 bases and J by 8 bases, with 15 bases between. CDR1 is MNHEY, CDR2 SVGAGI, per germline. CDR3 DNA sequence: TGTGCCAGCAGTTTCACCACAGGGAATGATGAGCAGTTCTTC. The encoded protein is CASSFTTGNDEQFF.

V and J are TRBV30 and TRBJ2-1, with D hard to call. The germline V and J ends were trimmed by 3 bases and 7 bases, with 7 bases remaining between them. Germline CDR1 and CDR2: GTSNPN and SVGIG (reference sequence). The CDR3 length is 11 residues. The CDR3 is CAWRWANEQFF. The CDR3 DNA follows: TGTGCCTGGAGGTGGGCTAATGAGCAGTTCTTC.

This chain joins TRBV12-5 and TRBJ2-1; TRBD2 matches at 10 bases. J was trimmed by 5 bases and V by 5 bases; bases with no gene match: 6. Germline V gene lookup returns CDR1 LGHNT and CDR2 FRNRAP. This CDR3 contains 15 residues. The CDR3 DNA reads as TGTGCTAGTGGTGGAAGCGGGGGGGGTAACAATGAGCAGTTCTTC. Translating it yields CASGGSGGGNNEQFF.

The rearrangement uses TRBV14 and TRBJ1-2; D is ambiguous. The ends were cut back, 0 bases at V and 4 bases at J, with 9 bases in the middle. Germline V gives CDR1 SGHDN, CDR2 FVKESK. The CDR3 is made up of 14 amino acids. CDR3 protein: CASSQDPVFYGYTF. The CDR3 region has the DNA TGTGCCAGCAGCCAAGACCCCGTTTTCTATGGCTACACCTTC.